These 17 T cell receptor beta chains were all obtained from the same sample, sequenced in a study of blood T cell repertoires in COVID-19. Data came from immunoSEQ multiplex PCR; TCRdb stores just in-frame clones and leaves some out. This table has around 260,000 clones, approximately 92% appearing once. Sequences were obtained from PBMCs or T cells enriched from blood (not recorded which). The origin of the receptors is a woman aged 30 to 39 who had recovered from COVID-19.

This chain links TRBV28 with TRBJ2-3; 8 nucleotides agree with TRBD2. The V and J ends lost 1 base and 4 bases, in that order; junction bases with no gene match: 16. This CDR3 spans 19 amino acids. The germline gives CDR1 MDHEN, CDR2 SYDVKM. The CDR3 DNA is TGTGCCAGCAGTTTATCCCCCAGATCAGCGGGAGAGGCGGCAGATACGCAGTATTTT. Encoded protein: CASSLSPRSAGEAADTQYF.

V is TRBV5-1 and J is TRBJ2-7; 11 positions agree with TRBD2. This CDR3 is 16 amino acids long. From germline, CDR1 is SGHRS and CDR2 YFSETQ. Trimming cost V 5 bases and J 2 bases; bases outside gene matches: 9. CDR3 protein: CASSLTSGGLPYEQYF. The CDR3 DNA is TGCGCCAGCAGTCTAACTAGCGGGGGACTCCCCTACGAGCAGTACTTC. The variable domain in full, with the rest retrieved from reference TRBV5-1 and TRBJ2-7, is KAGVTQTPRYLIKTRGQQVTLSCSPISGHRSVSWYQQTPGQGLQFLFEYFSETQRNKGNFPGRFSGRQFSNSRSEMNVSTLELGDSALYLCASSLTSGGLPYEQYFGPGTRLTVT.

The chain uses TRBV19 and TRBJ1-5; TRBD1 matches 11 bases. The germline CDR1 and CDR2 sequences are LNHDA and SQIVND (reference sequence). CDR3 length equals 15 residues. V trimming: 8 bases; J trimming: 2 bases; junction bases outside the gene matches: 5. The CDR3 nucleotides are TGTGCCAGTGGACAGGGGGCCGGGGGCAATCAGCCCCAGCATTTT. Translating gives CASGQGAGGNQPQHF.

J is TRBJ1-1 and V is TRBV7-2, with D uncertain. There are 15 residues in the CDR3. CDR1 and CDR2 from the germline V gene are SGHTA and FQGNSA. The ends were cut back, 1 base at V and 1 base at J, with 10 bases in the middle. CDR3 amino acids: CASSLGPRQNTEAFF. The CDR3 DNA reads TGTGCCAGCAGCTTAGGTCCCAGACAGAACACTGAAGCTTTCTTT.

This chain links TRBV7-2 with TRBJ1-6, with 7 bases fitting TRBD1. The germline V gene has CDR1 SGHTA and CDR2 FQGNSA. The CDR3 is made up of 14 amino acids. J gave up 8 bases and V 7 bases, and 8 bases lay outside the gene matches. The CDR3 region is CASNYRGGHSPLHF. CDR3 sequence (DNA): TGTGCCAGCAACTACAGGGGCGGGCATTCACCCCTCCACTTT.

The chain joins TRBV6-5 to TRBJ2-1; 8 nucleotides agree with TRBD1. Germline values: CDR1 MNHEY, CDR2 SVGAGI. The CDR3 is 13 residues long. The V segment lost 0 bases and the J segment 15 bases; nucleotides outside the gene matches: 7. As DNA, the CDR3 is TGTGCCAGCAGTTACTCATCGTCAGGGGGCTTGTTCTTC. Protein product: CASSYSSSGGLFF.

This sequence joins TRBV28 and TRBJ2-7; D is unclear. Germline CDR1 and CDR2: MDHEN and SYDVKM. The CDR3 has 14 amino acids. V shed 7 bases and J shed 4 bases, with 17 bases lying between them. CDR3 residues: CASTHEPRSYEQYF. The CDR3 coding sequence is TGTGCCAGCACGCACGAACCCAGAAGTTACGAGCAGTACTTC. Full variable domain (missing parts from reference TRBV28 and TRBJ2-7): DVKVTQSSRYLVKRTGEKVFLECVQDMDHENMFWYRQDPGLGLRLIYFSYDVKMKEKGDIPEGYSVSREKKERFSLILESASTNQTSMYLCASTHEPRSYEQYFGPGTRLTVT.

In this sample, this clone turned up once. The chain carries TRBV6-5 and TRBJ1-4; TRBD1 is a possible D gene (6 bases). The V gene's germline CDR1 is MNHEY and CDR2 SVGAGI. Trimming removed 7 bases from V and 14 bases from J, with 20 bases in between. The CDR3 consists of 13 residues. The CDR3 sequence is CASTPKEGTSLFF. CDR3 sequence (DNA): TGTGCCAGCACCCCTAAAGAGGGGACATCCCTGTTTTTT.

V and J are TRBV27 and TRBJ2-7; the D is unclear. Deletions cut 6 bases from V and 3 bases from J, with 6 bases between. This CDR3 has 11 residues. CDR1 is MNHEY and CDR2 is SMNVEV in the germline V gene (reference sequence). The CDR3 reads CASRVGYEQYF. Written as DNA, the CDR3 is TGTGCCAGCAGGGTCGGCTACGAGCAGTACTTC.

This chain connects TRBV29-1 to TRBJ1-1; perhaps TRBD1 as D (6 bases). This CDR3 contains 13 residues. The germline CDR1 and CDR2 sequences are SQVTM and ANQGSEA. V was trimmed by 6 bases and J by 1 base, leaving 12 bases between them. The CDR3 spells CSVLQGPNTEAFF. The CDR3 DNA follows: TGCAGCGTCCTACAGGGACCGAACACTGAAGCTTTCTTT.

On this clone: Other DNA sequences from this sample encode an identical CDR3 as well. DNA of the CDR3: TGTGCCAGTAGCCTTGGACAGGGGAACACTGAAGCTTTCTTT. Its translation: CASSLGQGNTEAFF. The chain links TRBV19 to TRBJ1-1, with 8 positions matching TRBD1. Germline loops: CDR1 LNHDA, CDR2 SQIVND (reference sequence). The CDR3 covers 14 residues. Trimming took 6 bases from V and 1 from J; bases not matched to a gene: 4.

V is TRBV6-5 and J is TRBJ2-7, with D possibly being TRBD1 (6 bases). CDR1 is MNHEY, CDR2 SVGAGI, per germline. The CDR3 spans 13 residues. V lost 7 bases to trimming and J lost 4 bases, with 14 bases between them. CDR3 sequence (DNA): TGTGCCAGCAACCAATTACAGGGTTACGAGCAGTACTTC. Translated, it gives CASNQLQGYEQYF.

The chain couples TRBV7-9 to TRBJ2-3, with 7 bases matching TRBD2. The CDR3 has 17 amino acids. V lost 10 bases to trimming and J lost 2 bases; unmatched junction nucleotides: 18. The germline CDR1 and CDR2 sequences are SEHNR and FQNEAQ (reference sequence). This chain's CDR3 is CATSTSRSGFSTDTQYF. The CDR3 DNA follows: TGTGCCACCTCGACTAGCCGGAGTGGGTTTTCCACAGATACGCAGTATTTT. The full variable domain, in which reference TRBV7-9 and TRBJ2-3 provide the parts outside the CDR3, is DTGVSQNPRHKITKRGQNVTFRCDPISEHNRLYWYRQTLGQGPEFLTYFQNEAQLEKSRLLSDRFSAERPKGSFSTLEIQRTEQGDSAMYLCATSTSRSGFSTDTQYFGPGTRLTVL.

This clone was seen a single time. The chain has TRBV5-6 and TRBJ2-5, with a possible D match to TRBD2 (6 bases). Trimming left V 3 bases short and J 4 bases short, with 13 bases between. The CDR3 is 14 amino acids. Looked up from germline, CDR1 is SGHDT and CDR2 is YYEEEE. The CDR3 DNA follows: TGTGCCAGCAGCTCGTTCGGGGGTGCAGAGACCCAGTACTTC. This gives the protein CASSSFGGAETQYF. The whole variable domain, filled in from reference TRBV5-6 and TRBJ2-5, reads DAGVTQSPTHLIKTRGQQVTLRCSPKSGHDTVSWYQQALGQGPQFIFQYYEEEERQRGNFPDRFSGHQFPNYSSELNVNALLLGDSALYLCASSSFGGAETQYFGPGTRLLVL.

The chain uses TRBV5-4 and TRBJ2-7, with TRBD1 matching over 7 bases. Trimming at V came to 0 bases and at J to 3 bases, leaving 3 bases not matched to a gene. Germline-derived CDR1 and CDR2 are SGHNT and YYREEE (reference sequence). This CDR3 contains 14 residues. Here the CDR3 reads CASSLGGQNYEQYF. In nucleotides, the CDR3 is TGTGCCAGCAGCTTGGGGGGACAGAACTACGAGCAGTACTTC.

V and J are TRBV9 and TRBJ2-3; 11 nucleotides align to TRBD2. CDR1 and CDR2 (germline): SGDLS, YYNGEE. CDR3 length: 14 residues. The trim removed 0 bases at V and 7 bases at J, leaving 1 base unmatched. This CDR3 is CASSVGLAGHTQYF. The DNA for the CDR3 is TGTGCCAGCAGCGTAGGACTAGCGGGACATACGCAGTATTTT.

V usage is TRBV5-1 and J usage is TRBJ2-5, with D uncertain. Germline V gene lookup returns CDR1 SGHRS and CDR2 YFSETQ. V was cut by 0 bases and J by 3 bases, with 9 bases left in between. The CDR3 contains 14 residues. The chain's CDR3 is CASSLASLKETQYF. The CDR3 DNA sequence: TGCGCCAGCAGCTTGGCGAGCCTAAAAGAGACCCAGTACTTC.